Listed below are T cell receptor beta chains from one sample, sequenced in a study of somatic mutations in cytotoxic T cells in rheumatoid arthritis. The assay was immunoSEQ multiplex PCR, and TCRdb's table has in-frame clones only and misses some. The profile shows 8,500 to 11,000 clones, around 81% of them singletons. The material sequenced was CD8+ T cells sorted from blood. These TCRs come from a woman aged 45-59 years in good health. The CDR3 runs from the conserved cysteine through the conserved F or W. For some rows the clone size is stated as once, few or many, or as a class when expanded; others skip it.

size,V,J,CDR3
.,TRBV16,TRBJ1-5,CASSPSGVGNQPQHF
once,TRBV6-1,TRBJ2-7,CASSESQGPRGYEQYF
.,TRBV5-1,TRBJ2-3,CASLREGGTDTQYF
few,TRBV7-9,TRBJ2-7,CASSLGISYEQYF
.,TRBV10-2,TRBJ2-7,CASSESRTRIHEQYF
.,TRBV9,TRBJ2-1,CASSVDGGSMGYNEQFF
.,TRBV7-9,TRBJ2-7,CASSFPTSGSGYEQYF
.,TRBV7-9,TRBJ2-7,CASSSGTSVAYEQYF
.,TRBV19,TRBJ1-1,CASRWGGANTEAFF
.,TRBV4-3,TRBJ1-2,CASSQGRDPGPYGYTF
once,TRBV7-2,TRBJ2-3,CASSLTGGGTDTQYF
.,TRBV9,TRBJ2-1,CASSVVVTGEQFF
.,TRBV6-1,TRBJ1-5,CASSEGASSNQPQHF
.,TRBV7-6,TRBJ2-2,CASSFPRSGDTGELFF
.,TRBV5-1,TRBJ2-5,CASSLVSETQYF
.,TRBV5-6,TRBJ2-2,CASSLTPANTGELFF
.,TRBV7-9,TRBJ1-4,CASSLDWGHLLFF
.,TRBV10-1,TRBJ2-2,CASRWAGGPSGELFF
.,TRBV7-8,TRBJ2-1,CASSKQGSSYNEQFF
.,TRBV4-1,TRBJ2-7,CASSQDGTATYEQYF
.,TRBV5-6,TRBJ2-7,CASSPGERPYEQYF
.,TRBV11-2,TRBJ2-7,CASSRDSYEQYF
.,TRBV5-6,TRBJ2-7,CASSFGTGGYEQYF
.,TRBV27,TRBJ1-1,CASSRGQGNTEAFF
.,TRBV29-1,TRBJ1-2,CSVDLTGEVYGYTF
.,TRBV2,TRBJ2-1,CASSGETTSNEQFF
few,TRBV6-5,TRBJ2-2,CASSARDTGELFF
once,TRBV6-1,TRBJ2-7,CASSERNRDPYEQYF
once,TRBV6-1,TRBJ2-1,CASSQTSGDYNEQFF
.,TRBV28,TRBJ1-5,CASSLSPEPQHF